Each of the 4 T cell receptor beta chains below was sequenced from the same sample in a study of blood T cell repertoires in COVID-19 (dated by TCRdb to 2020 to 2021). The library relied on the immunoSEQ multiplex PCR assay. TCRdb obtained this table from immuneACCESS and retained in-frame rearrangements with V and J assigned. These tables miss some clones; where compared with another copy, unresolved V genes account for less than half of the shortfall, and the remainder is unexplained. The sample table lists roughly 250,000 clones, over 75% of them with a count of one. The ten largest make up around 9.2% of the sample. The material sequenced was peripheral blood. Receptor source: a human donor in a cohort sampled during active COVID-19.

The rearrangement joins TRBV5-4 to TRBJ1-1, with TRBD1 matching 8 bases. CDR1 and CDR2 (germline): SGHNT, YYREEE (reference sequence). The ends lost 4 bases at V and 5 bases at J; junction bases unmatched: 7. The CDR3 loop spans 14 amino acids. CDR3 DNA: TGTGCCAGCAGCCTAGGACAGGGAAGAACTGAAGCTTTCTTT. Translated, it gives CASSLGQGRTEAFF.

V gene TRBV18 combines with J gene TRBJ1-2; a weak D match, TRBD1 (6 bases). Germline lookup yields CDR1 KGHSH and CDR2 LQKENI. The CDR3 covers 14 residues. Trimming removed 3 bases from V and 4 bases from J, with 12 bases in between. The CDR3 loop is CASSPRQESYGYTF. Here the CDR3 DNA reads TGTGCCAGCTCACCCCGACAGGAATCCTATGGCTACACCTTC.

The CDR3 region is CATSDLGANQPQHF. Written as DNA, the CDR3 is TGTGCCACCAGTGATTTGGGGGCCAATCAGCCCCAGCATTTT. The V call is TRBV24-1, the J call TRBJ1-5; TRBD1 might be the D (5 bases). The CDR3 is 14 residues long. Germline CDR1 KGHDR, CDR2 SFDVKD. Trimming took off 0 bases at V and 3 bases at J, with 5 bases between the two ends.

The gene calls are TRBV18 and TRBJ1-1, with a weak D call TRBD1 (5 bases). Germline V gene data show CDR1 as KGHSH and CDR2 as LQKENI. The CDR3 has 14 amino acids. V shed 3 bases and J shed 5 bases, with 13 bases lying between them. DNA for the CDR3: TGTGCCAGCTCACCCGGACATTCTCGGACTGAAGCTTTCTTT. Its protein is CASSPGHSRTEAFF.